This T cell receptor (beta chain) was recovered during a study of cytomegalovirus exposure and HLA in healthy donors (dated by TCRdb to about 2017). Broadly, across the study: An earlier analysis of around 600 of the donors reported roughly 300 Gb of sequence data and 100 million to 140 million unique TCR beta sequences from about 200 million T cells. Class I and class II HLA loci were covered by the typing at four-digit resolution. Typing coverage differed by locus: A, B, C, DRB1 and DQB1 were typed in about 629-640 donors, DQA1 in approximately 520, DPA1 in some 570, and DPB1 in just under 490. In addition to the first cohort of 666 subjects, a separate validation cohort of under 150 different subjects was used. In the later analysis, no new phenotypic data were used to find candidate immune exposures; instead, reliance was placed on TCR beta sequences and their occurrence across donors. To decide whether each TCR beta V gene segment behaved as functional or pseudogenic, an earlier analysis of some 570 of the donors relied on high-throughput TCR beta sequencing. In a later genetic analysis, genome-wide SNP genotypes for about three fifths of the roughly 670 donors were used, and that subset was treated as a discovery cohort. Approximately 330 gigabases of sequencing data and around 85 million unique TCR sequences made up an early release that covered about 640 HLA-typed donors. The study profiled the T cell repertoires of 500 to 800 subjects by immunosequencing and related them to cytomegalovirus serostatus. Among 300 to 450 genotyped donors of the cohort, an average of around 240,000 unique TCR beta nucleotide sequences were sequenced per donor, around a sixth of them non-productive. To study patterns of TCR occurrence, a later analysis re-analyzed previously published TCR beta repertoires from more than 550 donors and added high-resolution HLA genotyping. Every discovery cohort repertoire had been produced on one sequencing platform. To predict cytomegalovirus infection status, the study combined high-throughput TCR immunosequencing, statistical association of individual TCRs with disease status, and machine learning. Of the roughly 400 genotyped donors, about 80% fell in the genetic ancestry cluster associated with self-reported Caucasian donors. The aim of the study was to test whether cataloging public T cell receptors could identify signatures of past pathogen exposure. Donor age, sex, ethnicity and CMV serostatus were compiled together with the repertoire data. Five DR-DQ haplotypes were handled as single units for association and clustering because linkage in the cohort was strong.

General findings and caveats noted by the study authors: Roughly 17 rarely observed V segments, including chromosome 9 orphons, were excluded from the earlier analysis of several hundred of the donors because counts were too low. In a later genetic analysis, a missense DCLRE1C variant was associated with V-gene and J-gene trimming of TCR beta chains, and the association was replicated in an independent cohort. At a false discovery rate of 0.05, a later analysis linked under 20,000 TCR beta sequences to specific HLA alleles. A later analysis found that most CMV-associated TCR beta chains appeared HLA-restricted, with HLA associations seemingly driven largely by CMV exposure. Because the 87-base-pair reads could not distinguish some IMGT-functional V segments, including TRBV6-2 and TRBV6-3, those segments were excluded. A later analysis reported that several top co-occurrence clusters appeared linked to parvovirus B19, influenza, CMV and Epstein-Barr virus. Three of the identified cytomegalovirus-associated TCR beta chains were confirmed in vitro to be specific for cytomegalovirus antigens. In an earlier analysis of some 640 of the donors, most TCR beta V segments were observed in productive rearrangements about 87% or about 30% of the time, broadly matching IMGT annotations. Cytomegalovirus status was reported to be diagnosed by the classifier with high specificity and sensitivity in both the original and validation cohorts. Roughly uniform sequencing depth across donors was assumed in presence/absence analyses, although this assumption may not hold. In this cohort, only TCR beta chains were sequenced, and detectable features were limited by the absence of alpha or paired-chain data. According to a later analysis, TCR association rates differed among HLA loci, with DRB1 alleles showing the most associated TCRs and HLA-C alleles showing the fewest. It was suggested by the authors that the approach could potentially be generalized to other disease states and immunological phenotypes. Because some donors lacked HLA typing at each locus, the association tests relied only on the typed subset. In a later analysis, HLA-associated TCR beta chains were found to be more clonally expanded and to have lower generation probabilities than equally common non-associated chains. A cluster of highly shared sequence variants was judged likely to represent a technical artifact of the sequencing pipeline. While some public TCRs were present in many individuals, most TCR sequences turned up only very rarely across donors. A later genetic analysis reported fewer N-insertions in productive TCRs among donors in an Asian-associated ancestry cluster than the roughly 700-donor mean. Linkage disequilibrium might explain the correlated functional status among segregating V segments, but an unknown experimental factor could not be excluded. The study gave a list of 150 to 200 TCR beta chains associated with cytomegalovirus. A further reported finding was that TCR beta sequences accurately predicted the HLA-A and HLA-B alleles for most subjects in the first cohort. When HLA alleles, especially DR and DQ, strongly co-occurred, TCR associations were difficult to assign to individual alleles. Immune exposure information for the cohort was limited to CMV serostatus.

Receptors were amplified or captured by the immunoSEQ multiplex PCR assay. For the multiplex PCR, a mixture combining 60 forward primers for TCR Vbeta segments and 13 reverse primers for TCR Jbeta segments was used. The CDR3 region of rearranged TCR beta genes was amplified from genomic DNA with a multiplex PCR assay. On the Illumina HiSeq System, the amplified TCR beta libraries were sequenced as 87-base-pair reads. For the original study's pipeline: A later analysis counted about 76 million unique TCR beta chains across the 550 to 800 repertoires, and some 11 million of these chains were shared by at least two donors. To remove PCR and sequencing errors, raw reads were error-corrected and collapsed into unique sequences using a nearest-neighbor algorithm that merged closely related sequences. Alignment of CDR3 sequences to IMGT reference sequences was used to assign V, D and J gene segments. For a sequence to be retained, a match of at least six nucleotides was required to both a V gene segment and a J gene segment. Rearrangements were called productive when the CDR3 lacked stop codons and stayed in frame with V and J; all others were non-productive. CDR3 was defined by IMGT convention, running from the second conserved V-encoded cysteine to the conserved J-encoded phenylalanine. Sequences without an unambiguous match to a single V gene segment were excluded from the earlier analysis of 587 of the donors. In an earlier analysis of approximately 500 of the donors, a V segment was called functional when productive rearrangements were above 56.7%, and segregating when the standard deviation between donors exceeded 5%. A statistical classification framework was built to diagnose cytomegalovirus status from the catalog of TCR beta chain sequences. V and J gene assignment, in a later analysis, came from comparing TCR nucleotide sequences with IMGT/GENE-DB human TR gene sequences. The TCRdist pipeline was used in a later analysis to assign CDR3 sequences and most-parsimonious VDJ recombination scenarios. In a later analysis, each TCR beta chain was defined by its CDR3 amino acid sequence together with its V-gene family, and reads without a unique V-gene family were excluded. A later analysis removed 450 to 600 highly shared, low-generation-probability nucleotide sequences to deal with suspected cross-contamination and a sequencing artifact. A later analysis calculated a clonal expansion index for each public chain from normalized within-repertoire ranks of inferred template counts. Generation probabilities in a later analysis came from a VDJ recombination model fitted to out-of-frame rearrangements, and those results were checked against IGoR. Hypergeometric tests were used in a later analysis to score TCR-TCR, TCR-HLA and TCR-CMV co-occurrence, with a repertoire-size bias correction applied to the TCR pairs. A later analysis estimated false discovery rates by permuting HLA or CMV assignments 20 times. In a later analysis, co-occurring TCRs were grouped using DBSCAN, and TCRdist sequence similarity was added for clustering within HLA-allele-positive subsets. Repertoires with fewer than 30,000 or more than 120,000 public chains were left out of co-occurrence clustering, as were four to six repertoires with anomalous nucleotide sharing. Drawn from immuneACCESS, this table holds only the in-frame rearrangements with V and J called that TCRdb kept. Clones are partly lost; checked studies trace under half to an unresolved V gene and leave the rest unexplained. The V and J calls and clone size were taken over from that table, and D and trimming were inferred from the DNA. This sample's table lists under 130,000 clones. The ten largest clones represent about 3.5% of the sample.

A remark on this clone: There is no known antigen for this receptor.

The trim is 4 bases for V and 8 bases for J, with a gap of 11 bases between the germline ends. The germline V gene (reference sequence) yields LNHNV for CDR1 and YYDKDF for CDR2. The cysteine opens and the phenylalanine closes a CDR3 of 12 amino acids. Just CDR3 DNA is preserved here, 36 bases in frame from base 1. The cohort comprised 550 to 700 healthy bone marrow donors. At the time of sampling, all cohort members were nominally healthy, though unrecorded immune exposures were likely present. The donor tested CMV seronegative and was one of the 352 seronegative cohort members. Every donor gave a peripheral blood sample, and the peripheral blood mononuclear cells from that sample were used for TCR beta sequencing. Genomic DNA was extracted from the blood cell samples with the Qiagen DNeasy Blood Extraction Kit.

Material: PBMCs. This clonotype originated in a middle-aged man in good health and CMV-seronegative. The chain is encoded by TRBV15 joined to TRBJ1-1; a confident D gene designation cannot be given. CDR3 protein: CATSTAGWEAFF. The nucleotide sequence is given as TGTGCCACCAGCACTGCGGGGTGGGAAGCTTTCTTT.